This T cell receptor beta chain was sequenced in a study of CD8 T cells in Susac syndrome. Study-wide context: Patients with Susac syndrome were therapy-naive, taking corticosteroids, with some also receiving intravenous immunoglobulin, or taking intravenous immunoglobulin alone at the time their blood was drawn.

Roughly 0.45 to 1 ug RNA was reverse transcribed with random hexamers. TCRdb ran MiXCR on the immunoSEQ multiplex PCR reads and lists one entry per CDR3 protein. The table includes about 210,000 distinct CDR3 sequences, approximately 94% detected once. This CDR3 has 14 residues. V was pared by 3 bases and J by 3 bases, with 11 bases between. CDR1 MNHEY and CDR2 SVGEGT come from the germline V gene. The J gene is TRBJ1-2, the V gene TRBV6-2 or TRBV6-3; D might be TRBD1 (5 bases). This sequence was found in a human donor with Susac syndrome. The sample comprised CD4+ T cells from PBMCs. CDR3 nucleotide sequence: TGTGCCAGCAGTTATGACGGGGGAGACTATGGCTACACCTTC. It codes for CASSYDGGDYGYTF.